This TCR beta chain comes out of a study of shared clonotypes between healthy human individuals. The overall study: Each donor contributed plates that comprised three CD4 naive, three CD4 memory, two CD8 naive and one CD8 memory.

Sequencing was performed with immunoSEQ multiplex PCR; in TCRdb, only in-frame clones are kept and a portion is missing. Among millions of clones, approximately 92% were seen once, and the ten largest hold about 0.13%. V lost 1 base to trimming and J lost 7 bases, with 8 bases between them. The CDR3 spans 13 residues. Germline-derived CDR1 and CDR2 are LGHNT and FRNRAP. General study results and limits: Relative to their counterparts shared across all four donors, non-shared clonotypes exhibited diminished generation probabilities.

Regarding this clone: The antigen remains undetermined.

This receptor was identified in a man aged 18 to 30 in good health. V and J are TRBV12-5 and TRBJ1-5; the D is unclear. The sequenced sample was naive CD4+ T cells sorted from blood. Sample subset: CD45RA+ positively selected. The CDR3 nucleotides are TGTGCTAGTGGTTTGGAGGCCGGCCAGCCCCAGCATTTT. This encodes CASGLEAGQPQHF.